The 13 T cell receptor beta chains below all came from one sample that was sequenced in a study of T cell responses to AZD1222 COVID-19 vaccine. Here immunoSEQ multiplex PCR was the method, and the copy in TCRdb shows in-frame clones only, minus some. The sample lists 100,000 to 150,000 clones, 86% occurring once. This specimen was peripheral blood, taken on day 0 of AZD1222 vaccination. The receptors were sampled from an adult in good health.

The chain joins TRBV5-4 to TRBJ2-1; a weak D match, TRBD2 (5 bases). V was pared by 0 bases and J by 8 bases, with 9 bases between. The CDR3 has 13 residues. Germline V CDR1 and CDR2: SGHNT, YYREEE (reference sequence). CDR3 in amino acids: CASSLDGKYEQFF. Written as DNA, the CDR3 is TGTGCCAGCAGCTTGGACGGGAAATATGAGCAGTTCTTC.

The V gene is TRBV6-2 or TRBV6-3, the J gene TRBJ1-2; D perhaps matches TRBD1 (5 bases). This CDR3 has 13 residues. V shed 6 bases and J shed 8 bases, with 16 bases lying between them. Germline V gene sequence: CDR1 MNHEY, CDR2 SVGEGT. The DNA of the CDR3 is TGTGCCAGCAGCCTCTCACAGGTTCGAGGCTACACCTTC. Translated, it gives CASSLSQVRGYTF.

The V gene is TRBV6-5, the J gene TRBJ2-7, with unresolved D. Looked up from germline, CDR1 is MNHEY and CDR2 is SVGAGI. V was pared by 7 bases and J by 3 bases, with 10 bases between. The CDR3 has 12 amino acids. The CDR3 coding sequence is TGTGCCAGCACCGAGGTCGACTACGAGCAGTACTTC. Amino acid sequence: CASTEVDYEQYF.

This clone was counted a few times. The J gene is TRBJ1-3, the V gene TRBV7-2, with D tentatively TRBD1 (5 bases). V lost 5 bases and J 5 bases, leaving 13 bases between the germline ends. The CDR3 consists of 14 residues. CDR1 and CDR2 from the germline V gene are SGHTA and FQGNSA. In DNA form, the CDR3 reads TGTGCCAGCAGCCAAGGGACGGCGAGAAACACCATATATTTT. This encodes CASSQGTARNTIYF.

The V call is TRBV18, the J call TRBJ2-7; TRBD1 aligns across 10 bases. The V gene end was trimmed by 4 bases and the J gene end by 3 bases; junction bases not matched to a gene: 6. Germline V lookup: CDR1 KGHSH, CDR2 LQKENI. The CDR3 spans 15 residues. The CDR3 DNA follows: TGTGCCAGCTCACAACCGGGACAGGGGTTCTACGAGCAGTACTTC. It specifies CASSQPGQGFYEQYF.

This chain connects TRBV18 to TRBJ1-1, with D perhaps matching TRBD1 (5 bases). The CDR3 spans 14 residues. Trimming pared 6 bases from V and 4 bases from J, leaving 15 bases between. CDR1 KGHSH and CDR2 LQKENI come from the germline V gene. CDR3: CASSPGGEGTEAFF. The CDR3 bases are TGTGCCAGCTCCCCCGGGGGGGAGGGCACTGAAGCTTTCTTT.

V is TRBV3-1 (or the pseudogene TRBV3-2) and J is TRBJ2-3, with 13 bases identical to TRBD2. V shed 4 bases, J shed 2 bases, and the junction held 3 bases outside the gene matches. In germline, CDR1 is LGHDT, CDR2 YNNKEL (reference sequence). This CDR3 is 16 amino acids long. Written as DNA, the CDR3 is TGTGCCAGCAGCCGGACTAGCGGGGGACCCACAGATACGCAGTATTTT. Amino acids: CASSRTSGGPTDTQYF.

The gene calls are TRBV2 and TRBJ2-7; D gene unclear. The CDR3 has 14 residues. The V gene lost 3 bases and the J gene lost 3 bases, with 12 bases spanning the gap. Germline loops: CDR1 SNHLY, CDR2 FYNNEI. This chain's CDR3 is CASSDRPYHYEQYF. DNA for the CDR3: TGTGCCAGCAGTGACCGGCCTTACCACTACGAGCAGTACTTC.

CDR3 bases: TGTGCCAGCAGTGATCCGTCCCTGGACGTCGAGACCCAGTACTTC. Amino acids: CASSDPSLDVETQYF. The chain links TRBV25-1 to TRBJ2-5; no reliable D call. The CDR3 runs to 15 residues. The germline CDR1 and CDR2 sequences are MGHDK and SYGVNS. Trimming left V 3 bases short and J 5 bases short, with 16 bases between.

This chain links TRBV5-4 with TRBJ2-2, with 9 bases aligning to TRBD2. After removal of 0 bases from V and 2 bases from J, the junction contained 2 bases not matched to a gene. CDR1 SGHNT and CDR2 YYREEE come from the germline V gene (reference sequence). CDR3 length equals 16 residues. The CDR3, as DNA: TGTGCCAGCAGCTTGGGAGCGGGGGGTAACACCGGGGAGCTGTTTTTT. Amino acids: CASSLGAGGNTGELFF.

This chain joins TRBV5-4 and TRBJ2-3; 9 nucleotides agree with TRBD2. This CDR3 comprises 16 residues. Looked up from germline, CDR1 is SGHNT and CDR2 is YYREEE (reference sequence). J lost 6 bases, V lost 5 bases, and 13 bases had no gene match. Written as DNA, the CDR3 is TGTGCCAGCAGTTCCAGGGGCGGGGGGGCCAGGGATACGCAGTATTTT. Translating gives CASSSRGGGARDTQYF.

This chain uses TRBV29-1 with TRBJ1-2; D is undetermined. Trimming left V 4 bases short and J 2 bases short, with 14 bases between. CDR1 and CDR2 from the germline V gene are SQVTM and ANQGSEA. The CDR3 extends over 14 amino acids. DNA for the CDR3: TGCAGCGTTGGGGTAGCTTACTTAAACTATGGCTACACCTTC. It translates to CSVGVAYLNYGYTF.

The chain is built from TRBV5-1 and TRBJ1-1; no reliable D call. CDR1 is SGHRS and CDR2 is YFSETQ in the germline V gene. The ends were cut back, 4 bases at V and 2 bases at J, with 9 bases in the middle. The CDR3 sequence is 13 residues long. CDR3 region: CASSTGFNTEAFF. The CDR3 DNA follows: TGCGCCAGCAGCACGGGTTTCAACACTGAAGCTTTCTTT.